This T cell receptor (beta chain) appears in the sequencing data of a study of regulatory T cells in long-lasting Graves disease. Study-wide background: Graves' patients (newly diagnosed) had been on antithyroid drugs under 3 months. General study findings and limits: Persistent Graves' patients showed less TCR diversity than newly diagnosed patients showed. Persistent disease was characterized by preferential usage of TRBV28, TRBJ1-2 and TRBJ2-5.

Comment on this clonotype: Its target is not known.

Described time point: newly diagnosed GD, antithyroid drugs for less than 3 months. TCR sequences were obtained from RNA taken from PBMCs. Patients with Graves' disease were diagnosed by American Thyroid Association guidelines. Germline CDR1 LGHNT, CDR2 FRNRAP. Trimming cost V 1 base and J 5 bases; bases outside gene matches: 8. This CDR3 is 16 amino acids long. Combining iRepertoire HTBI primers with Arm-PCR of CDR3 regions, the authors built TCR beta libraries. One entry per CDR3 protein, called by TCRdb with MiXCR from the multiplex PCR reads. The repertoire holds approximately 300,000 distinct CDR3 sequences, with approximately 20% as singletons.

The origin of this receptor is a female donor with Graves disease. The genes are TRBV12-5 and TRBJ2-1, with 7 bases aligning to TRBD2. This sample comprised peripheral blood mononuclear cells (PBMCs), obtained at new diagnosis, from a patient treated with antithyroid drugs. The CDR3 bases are TGTGCTAGTGGTTTGGCCCGGGACTACCGGAACAATGAGCAGTTCTTC. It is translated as CASGLARDYRNNEQFF.